The rows below give T cell receptor beta chains drawn from one sample of a study of Graves' ophthalmopathy and Graves' hyperthyroidism. One entry per CDR3 protein, called by TCRdb with MiXCR from the multiplex PCR reads. Of about 340,000 distinct CDR3 sequences listed, about a sixth are singletons. The sample comprised peripheral blood. Receptors originate from an adult man with Graves' ophthalmopathy. Each CDR3 is given with its conserved first and last residue. Each record gives: clone size, D gene, V gene, J gene, CDR3 protein, CDR3 DNA. A D gene is named only where the DNA matches it firmly. Size is stated for part of the rows, as once, few or many counts, or as a class when the clone is expanded.

.	.	TRBV12-3/TRBV12-4	TRBJ2-5	CASRALDRQETQYF	TGTGCCAGCAGGGCCCTGGACCGCCAAGAGACCCAGTACTTC
many	TRBD1	TRBV6-5	TRBJ1-1	CASRSGQYTEAFF	TGTGCCAGCAGATCGGGACAGTACACTGAAGCTTTCTTT
many	.	TRBV7-2	TRBJ1-1	CASSFRGGAGAFF	TGTGCCAGCAGCTTTCGGGGGGGCGCGGGAGCTTTCTTT
many	.	TRBV2	TRBJ1-2	CASAAEASGGYTF	TGTGCCAGCGCCGCGGAAGCTTCGGGTGGCTACACCTTC
many	.	TRBV7-2	TRBJ1-2	CASSFSPGSVYGYTF	TGTGCCAGCAGCTTCTCTCCAGGGTCAGTCTATGGCTACACCTTC
.	.	TRBV6-5	TRBJ2-7	CASRYTGKNEQYF	TGTGCCAGCAGGTATACCGGGAAAAACGAGCAGTACTTC
many	.	TRBV11-1	TRBJ1-6	CASSPGHSSSYNSPLHF	TGTGCCAGCAGCCCCGGACATTCGAGCTCCTATAATTCACCCCTCCACTTT
many	TRBD2	TRBV11-2	TRBJ2-7	CASSLWEGRPHEQYF	TGTGCCAGCAGCTTGTGGGAGGGCCGGCCTCACGAGCAGTACTTC
many	.	TRBV28	TRBJ2-2	CASSLGWDRTGELFF	TGTGCCAGCAGCCTGGGTTGGGACCGCACCGGGGAGCTGTTTTTT
many	.	TRBV5-1	TRBJ1-5	CASSLEPGNQPQHF	TGCGCCAGCAGCTTGGAGCCGGGCAATCAGCCCCAGCATTTT
many	TRBD2	TRBV28	TRBJ2-5	CASVTFGGGAGRETQYF	TGTGCCAGCGTGACCTTCGGCGGGGGGGCCGGACGAGAGACCCAGTACTTC
.	.	TRBV11-2	TRBJ1-5	CASSLVLGRVGSNQPQHF	TGTGCCAGCAGCTTAGTCCTAGGCAGGGTAGGGAGCAATCAGCCCCAGCATTTT
many	TRBD1	TRBV12-3/TRBV12-4	TRBJ2-7	CASSQGGQGKFSYEQYF	TGTGCCAGCAGTCAAGGGGGACAGGGGAAATTCTCCTACGAGCAGTACTTC
many	.	TRBV20-1	TRBJ2-7	CSAVSYEQYF	TGCAGTGCTGTATCATACGAGCAGTACTTC
.	.	TRBV6-1	TRBJ2-7	CAISPGPSREQYF	TGTGCCATCAGCCCAGGGCCTAGTCGAGAGCAGTACTTC
many	.	TRBV20-1	TRBJ1-5	CSAHRDGVINQPQHF	TGCAGTGCTCACCGGGACGGAGTAATCAATCAGCCCCAGCATTTT
many	.	TRBV4-3	TRBJ2-4	CASSQTGGAKNIQYF	TGCGCCAGCAGCCAAACCGGGGGAGCCAAAAACATTCAGTACTTC
once	TRBD2	TRBV15	TRBJ2-5	CATSSRGLAVEAQYF	TGTGCCACCAGCAGCAGGGGACTAGCGGTTGAGGCCCAGTACTTC
many	.	TRBV5-1	TRBJ1-1	CASSSGVTGTEAFF	TGCGCCAGCAGCTCAGGGGTTACTGGGACTGAAGCTTTCTTT
many	.	TRBV6-5	TRBJ2-7	CASSYSKDHEQYF	TGTGCCAGCAGTTACTCGAAAGACCACGAGCAGTACTTC
many	.	TRBV19	TRBJ1-1	CASSIAVVHTNTEAFF	TGTGCCAGTAGTATAGCGGTCGTACATACGAACACTGAAGCTTTCTTT
.	.	TRBV2	TRBJ1-6	CASLNSSPLHF	TGTGCCAGCCTCAATTCTTCACCCCTCCACTTT
many	TRBD1	TRBV12-3/TRBV12-4	TRBJ2-3	CASSTLQGDTQYF	TGTGCCAGCAGTACTTTACAGGGGGATACGCAGTATTTT
.	TRBD1	TRBV6-4	TRBJ2-2	CASSDSGQGGTGELFF	TGTGCCAGCAGTGACTCGGGACAGGGGGGCACCGGGGAGCTGTTTTTT
many	.	TRBV19	TRBJ2-5	CASSRTGTRLIETQYF	TGTGCCAGTAGTAGAACCGGGACAAGGTTAATCGAGACCCAGTACTTC
many	.	TRBV5-1	TRBJ2-5	CASSGGQGQPQETQYF	TGCGCCAGCAGCGGGGGGCAGGGCCAGCCTCAAGAGACCCAGTACTTC
few	TRBD1	TRBV7-8	TRBJ1-1	CASSLVVRGREGLNTEAFF	TGTGCCAGCAGCTTGGTCGTGAGGGGGCGCGAAGGCTTGAACACTGAAGCTTTCTTT